This T cell receptor beta chain came from a study of identical twins. Study observations and caveats: In monozygotic twins, models underestimated the sharing of out-of-frame TCR alpha.

TCRdb re-analysed the 5' RACE reads in MiXCR, keeping a single row per CDR3 protein. The table lists about 690,000 distinct CDR3 sequences, 5.5% to 7.5% of them singletons. A note on this clonotype: Its antigen is undetermined.

Sequenced: naive T cells sorted from blood. The receptor's source is a man aged 18 to 30 in good health.

This CDR3 is CSARDGLAITDTQYF. For the CDR3, the DNA is TGCAGTGCTAGAGACGGACTAGCCATCACAGATACGCAGTATTTT. V usage is TRBV20-1 and J usage is TRBJ2-3; 8 nucleotides agree with TRBD2. This CDR3 has 15 residues. Germline V gene lookup returns CDR1 DFQATT and CDR2 SNEGSKA (reference sequence). The ends lost 0 bases at V and 2 bases at J; junction bases unmatched: 4.